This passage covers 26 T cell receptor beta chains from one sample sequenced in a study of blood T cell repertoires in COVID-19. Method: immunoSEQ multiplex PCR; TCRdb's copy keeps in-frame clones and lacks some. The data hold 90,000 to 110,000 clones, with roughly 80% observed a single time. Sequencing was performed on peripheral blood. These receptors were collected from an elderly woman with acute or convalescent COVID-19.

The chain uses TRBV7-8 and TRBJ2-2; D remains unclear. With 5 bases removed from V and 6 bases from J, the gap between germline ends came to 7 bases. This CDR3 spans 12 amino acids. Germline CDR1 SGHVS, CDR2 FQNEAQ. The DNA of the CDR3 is TGTGCCAGCAGCCCCTACGCCGGGGAGCTGTTTTTT. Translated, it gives CASSPYAGELFF.

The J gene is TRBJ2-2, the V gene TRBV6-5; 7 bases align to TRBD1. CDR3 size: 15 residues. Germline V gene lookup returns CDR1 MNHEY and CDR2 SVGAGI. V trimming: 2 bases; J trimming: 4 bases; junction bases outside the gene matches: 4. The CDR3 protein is CASSYEAGGTGELFF. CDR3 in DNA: TGTGCCAGCAGTTACGAGGCAGGGGGCACCGGGGAGCTGTTTTTT.

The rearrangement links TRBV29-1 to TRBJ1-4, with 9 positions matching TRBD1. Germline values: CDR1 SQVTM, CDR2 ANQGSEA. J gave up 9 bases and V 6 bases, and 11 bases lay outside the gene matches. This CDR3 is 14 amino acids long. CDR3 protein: CSVMYGTGLQKLFF. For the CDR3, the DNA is TGCAGCGTAATGTATGGGACAGGGTTGCAAAAACTGTTTTTT.

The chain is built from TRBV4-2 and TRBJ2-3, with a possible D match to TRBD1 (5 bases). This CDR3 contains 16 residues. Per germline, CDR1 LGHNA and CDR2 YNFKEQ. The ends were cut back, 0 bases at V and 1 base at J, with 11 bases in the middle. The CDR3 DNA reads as TGTGCCAGCAGCCAAGATGGGGCCATAGGCACAGATACGCAGTATTTT. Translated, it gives CASSQDGAIGTDTQYF.

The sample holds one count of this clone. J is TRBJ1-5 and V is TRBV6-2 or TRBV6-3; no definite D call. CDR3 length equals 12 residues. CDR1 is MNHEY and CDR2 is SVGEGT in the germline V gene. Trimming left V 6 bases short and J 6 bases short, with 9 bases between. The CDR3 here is CASSLRGQPQHF. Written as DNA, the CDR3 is TGTGCCAGCAGCCTCCGGGGTCAGCCCCAGCATTTT.

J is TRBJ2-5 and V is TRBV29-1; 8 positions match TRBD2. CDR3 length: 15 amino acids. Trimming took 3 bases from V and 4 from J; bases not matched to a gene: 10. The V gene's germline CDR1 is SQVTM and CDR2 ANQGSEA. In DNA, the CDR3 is TGCAGCGTTGACTCTCGGACGGCGGGAGGAGAGACCCAGTACTTC. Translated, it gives CSVDSRTAGGETQYF. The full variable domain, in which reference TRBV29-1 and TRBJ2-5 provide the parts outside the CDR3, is SAVISQKPSRDICQRGTSLTIQCQVDSQVTMMFWYRQQPGQSLTLIATANQGSEATYESGFVIDKFPISRPNLTFSTLTVSNMSPEDSSIYLCSVDSRTAGGETQYFGPGTRLLVL.

CDR3 coding DNA: TGCGCCAGCAGCCCCGGCTTCCCAGGGGATGAGCAGTTCTTC. Translated, it gives CASSPGFPGDEQFF. This chain links TRBV5-1 with TRBJ2-1, with D perhaps matching TRBD1 (6 bases). Trimming shortened V by 4 bases and J by 8 bases, and 16 bases separated the two germline ends. The length of the CDR3 is 14 residues. Germline CDR1 SGHRS, CDR2 YFSETQ.

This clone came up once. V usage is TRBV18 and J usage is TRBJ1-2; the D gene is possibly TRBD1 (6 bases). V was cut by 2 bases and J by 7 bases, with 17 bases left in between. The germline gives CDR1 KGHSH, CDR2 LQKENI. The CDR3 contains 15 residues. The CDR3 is CASSPDPGGWGGYTF. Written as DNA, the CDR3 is TGTGCCAGCTCACCAGATCCTGGGGGCTGGGGTGGCTACACCTTC.

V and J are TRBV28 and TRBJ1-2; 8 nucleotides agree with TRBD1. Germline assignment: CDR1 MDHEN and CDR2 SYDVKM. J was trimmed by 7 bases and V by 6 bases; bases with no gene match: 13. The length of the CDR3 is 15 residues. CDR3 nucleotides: TGTGCCAGCAGCCAGGGCCTGGACAGGGAGGCTGGCTACACCTTC. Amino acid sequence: CASSQGLDREAGYTF.

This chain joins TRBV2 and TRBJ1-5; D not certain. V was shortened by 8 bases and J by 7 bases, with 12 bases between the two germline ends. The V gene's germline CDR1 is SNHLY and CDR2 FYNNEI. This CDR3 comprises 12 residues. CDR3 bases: TGTGCCAGCGGGCCATGGAAACAGCCCCAGCATTTT. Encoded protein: CASGPWKQPQHF.

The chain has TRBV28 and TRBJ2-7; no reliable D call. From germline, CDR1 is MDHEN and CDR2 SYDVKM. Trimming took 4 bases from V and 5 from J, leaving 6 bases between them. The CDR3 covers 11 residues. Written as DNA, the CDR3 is TGTGCCAGCAGTTCGAGCAACGAGCAGTACTTC. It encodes CASSSSNEQYF.

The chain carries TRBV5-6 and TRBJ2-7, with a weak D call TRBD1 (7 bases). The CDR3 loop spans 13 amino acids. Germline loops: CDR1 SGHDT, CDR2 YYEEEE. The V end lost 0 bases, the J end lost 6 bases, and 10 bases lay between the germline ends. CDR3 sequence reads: CASSLVQGGEQYV. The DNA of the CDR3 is TGTGCCAGCAGCTTGGTCCAGGGGGGCGAGCAGTACGTC.

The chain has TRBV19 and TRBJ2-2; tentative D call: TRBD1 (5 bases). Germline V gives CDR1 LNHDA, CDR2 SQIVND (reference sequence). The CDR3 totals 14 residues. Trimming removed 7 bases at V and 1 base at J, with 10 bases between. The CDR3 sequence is CASNPGRNTGELFF. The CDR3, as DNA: TGTGCCAGTAACCCAGGGCGGAACACCGGGGAGCTGTTTTTT.

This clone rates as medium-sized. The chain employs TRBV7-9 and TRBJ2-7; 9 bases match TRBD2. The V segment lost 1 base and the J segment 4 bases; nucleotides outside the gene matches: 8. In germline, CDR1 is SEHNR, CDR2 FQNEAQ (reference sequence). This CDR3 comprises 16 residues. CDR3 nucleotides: TGTGCCAGCAGCTTAGAGGGTAGCGGGAGACCGTACGAGCAGTACTTC. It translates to CASSLEGSGRPYEQYF.

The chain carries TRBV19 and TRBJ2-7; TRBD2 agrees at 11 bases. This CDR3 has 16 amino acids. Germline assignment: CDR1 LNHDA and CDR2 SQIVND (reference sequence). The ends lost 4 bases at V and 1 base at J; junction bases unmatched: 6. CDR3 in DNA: TGTGCCAGTAGTAGGTACGGGACTAGCGGATCCTACGAGCAGTACTTC. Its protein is CASSRYGTSGSYEQYF.

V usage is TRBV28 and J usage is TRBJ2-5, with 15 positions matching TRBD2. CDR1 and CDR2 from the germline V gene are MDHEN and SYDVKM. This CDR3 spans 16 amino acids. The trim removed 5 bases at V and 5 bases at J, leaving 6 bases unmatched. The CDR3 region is CASSPGTSGRRETQYF. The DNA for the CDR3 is TGTGCCAGCAGTCCCGGGACTAGCGGGAGGAGGGAGACCCAGTACTTC.

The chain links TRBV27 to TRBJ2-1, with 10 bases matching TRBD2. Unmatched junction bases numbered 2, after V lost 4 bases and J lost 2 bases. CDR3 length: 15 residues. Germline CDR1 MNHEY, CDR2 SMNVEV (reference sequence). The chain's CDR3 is CASSSTSGTYNEQFF. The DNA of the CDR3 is TGTGCCAGCAGTTCTACTAGCGGGACCTACAATGAGCAGTTCTTC.

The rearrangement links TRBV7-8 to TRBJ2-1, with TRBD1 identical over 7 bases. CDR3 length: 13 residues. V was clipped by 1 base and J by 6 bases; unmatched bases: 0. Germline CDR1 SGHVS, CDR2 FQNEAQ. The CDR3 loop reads CASSLDRGNEQFF. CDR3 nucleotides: TGTGCCAGCAGCTTAGACAGGGGCAATGAGCAGTTCTTC.

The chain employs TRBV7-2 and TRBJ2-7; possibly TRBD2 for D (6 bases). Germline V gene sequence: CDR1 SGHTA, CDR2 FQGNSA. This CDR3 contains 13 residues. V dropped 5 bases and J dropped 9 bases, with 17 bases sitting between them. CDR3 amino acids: CASSPRRGIRQYF. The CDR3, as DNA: TGTGCCAGCAGCCCTCGCCGGGGGATAAGGCAGTACTTC.

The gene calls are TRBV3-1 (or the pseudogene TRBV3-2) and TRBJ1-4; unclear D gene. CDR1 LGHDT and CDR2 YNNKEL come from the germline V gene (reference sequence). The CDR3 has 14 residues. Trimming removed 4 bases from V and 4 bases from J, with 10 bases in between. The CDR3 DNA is TGTGCCAGCAGCCCTGGGCCGTTTAATGAAAAACTGTTTTTT. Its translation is CASSPGPFNEKLFF.

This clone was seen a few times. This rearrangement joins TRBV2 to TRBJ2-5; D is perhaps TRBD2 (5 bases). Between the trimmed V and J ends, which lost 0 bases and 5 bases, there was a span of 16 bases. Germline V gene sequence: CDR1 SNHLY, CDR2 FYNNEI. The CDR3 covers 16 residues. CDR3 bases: TGTGCCAGCAGTGAAGCGCCGGGTCCGCCGGGGGAGACCCAGTACTTC. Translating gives CASSEAPGPPGETQYF.

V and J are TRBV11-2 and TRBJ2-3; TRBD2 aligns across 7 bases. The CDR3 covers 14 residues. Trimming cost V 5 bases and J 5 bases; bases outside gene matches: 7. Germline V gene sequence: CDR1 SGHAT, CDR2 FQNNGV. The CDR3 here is CASSPWTGGDTQYF. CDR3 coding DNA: TGTGCCAGCAGCCCCTGGACGGGGGGAGATACGCAGTATTTT.

CDR3 sequence: CASSLYLADTEAFF. The CDR3 nucleotides read TGTGCCAGCAGCTTATATCTGGCAGACACTGAAGCTTTCTTT. The V and J genes are TRBV11-3 and TRBJ1-1; D ambiguous. Germline loops: CDR1 SGHNT, CDR2 YENEEA. This CDR3 comprises 14 residues. With 2 bases removed from V and 3 bases from J, the gap between germline ends came to 10 bases.

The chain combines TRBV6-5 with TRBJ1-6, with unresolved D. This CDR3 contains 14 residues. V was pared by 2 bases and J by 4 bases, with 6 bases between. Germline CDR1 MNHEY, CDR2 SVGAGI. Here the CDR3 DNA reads TGTGCCAGCAGTTACAGACAATATAATTCACCCCTCCACTTT. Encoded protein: CASSYRQYNSPLHF.

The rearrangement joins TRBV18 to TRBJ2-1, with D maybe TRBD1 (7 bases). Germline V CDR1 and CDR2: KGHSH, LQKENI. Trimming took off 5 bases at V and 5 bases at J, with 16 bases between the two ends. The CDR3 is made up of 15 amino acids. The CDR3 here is CASSETQGGHNEQFF. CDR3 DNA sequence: TGTGCCAGCTCAGAGACGCAGGGGGGCCACAATGAGCAGTTCTTC.

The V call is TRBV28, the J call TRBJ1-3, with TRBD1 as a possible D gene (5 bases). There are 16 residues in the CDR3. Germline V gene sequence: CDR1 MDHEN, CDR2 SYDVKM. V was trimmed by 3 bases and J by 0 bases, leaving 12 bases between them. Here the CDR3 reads CASSLPQAYSGNTIYF. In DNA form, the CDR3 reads TGTGCCAGCAGTTTGCCACAGGCCTACTCTGGAAACACCATATATTTT.